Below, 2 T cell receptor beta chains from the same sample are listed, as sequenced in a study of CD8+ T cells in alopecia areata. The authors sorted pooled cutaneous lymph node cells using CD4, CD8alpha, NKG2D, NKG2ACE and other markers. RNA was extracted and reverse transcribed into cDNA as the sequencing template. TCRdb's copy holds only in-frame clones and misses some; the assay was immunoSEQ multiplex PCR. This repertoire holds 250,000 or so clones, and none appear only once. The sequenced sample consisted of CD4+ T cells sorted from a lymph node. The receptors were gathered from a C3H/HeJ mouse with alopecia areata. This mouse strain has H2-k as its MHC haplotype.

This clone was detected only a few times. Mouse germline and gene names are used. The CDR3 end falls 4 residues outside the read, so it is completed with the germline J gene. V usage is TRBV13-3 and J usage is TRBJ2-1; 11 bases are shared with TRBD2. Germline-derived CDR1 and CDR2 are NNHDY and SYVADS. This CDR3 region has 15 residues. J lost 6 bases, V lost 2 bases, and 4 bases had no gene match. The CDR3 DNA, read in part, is TGTGCCAGCAGTGAAACTGGGGGGGCCGGTGCT. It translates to CASSETGGAGA. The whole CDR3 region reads CASSETGGAGAEQFF.

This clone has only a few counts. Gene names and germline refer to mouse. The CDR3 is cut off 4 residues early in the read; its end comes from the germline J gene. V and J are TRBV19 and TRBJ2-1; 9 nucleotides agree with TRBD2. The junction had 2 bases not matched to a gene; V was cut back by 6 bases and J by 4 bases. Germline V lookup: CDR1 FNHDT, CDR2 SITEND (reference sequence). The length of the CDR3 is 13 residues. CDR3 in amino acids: CASTLGGYAEQFF. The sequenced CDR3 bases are TGTGCCAGCACCCTGGGGGGGTATGCT.